The 2 T cell receptor beta chains presented below share a single source sample, sequenced in a study of sequential checkpoint blockade in melanoma. Treatment in this sample: randomized to nivolumab then ipilimumab (arm A) or the reverse (arm B). Repertoires were generated with immunoSEQ multiplex PCR, while TCRdb's copy carries only in-frame clones and drops some. Of roughly 6,900 clones detected, roughly 60% appear once; the ten largest clones hold about 8.7%. The sample in question was CD8+ T cells sorted from blood (inferred from file names), obtained from a patient given nivolumab and ipilimumab in sequence. These receptors all stem from a human donor with melanoma.

The chain recombines TRBV5-1 with TRBJ1-1, with D hard to call. The V and J ends lost 0 bases and 5 bases respectively, with 5 bases between them. CDR3 size: 12 residues. The germline V gene encodes CDR1 SGHRS and CDR2 YFSETQ. The CDR3 DNA sequence: TGCGCCAGCAGCTTGGGGCAGACTGAAGCTTTCTTT. Protein product: CASSLGQTEAFF.

The V and J genes are TRBV28 and TRBJ1-2; D not certain. The CDR3 is made up of 12 amino acids. Per germline, CDR1 MDHEN and CDR2 SYDVKM. Trimming cost V 7 bases and J 1 base, with 7 bases left between them. This CDR3 reads CASNAGNYGYTF. The CDR3 DNA follows: TGTGCCAGCAATGCCGGTAACTATGGCTACACCTTC.